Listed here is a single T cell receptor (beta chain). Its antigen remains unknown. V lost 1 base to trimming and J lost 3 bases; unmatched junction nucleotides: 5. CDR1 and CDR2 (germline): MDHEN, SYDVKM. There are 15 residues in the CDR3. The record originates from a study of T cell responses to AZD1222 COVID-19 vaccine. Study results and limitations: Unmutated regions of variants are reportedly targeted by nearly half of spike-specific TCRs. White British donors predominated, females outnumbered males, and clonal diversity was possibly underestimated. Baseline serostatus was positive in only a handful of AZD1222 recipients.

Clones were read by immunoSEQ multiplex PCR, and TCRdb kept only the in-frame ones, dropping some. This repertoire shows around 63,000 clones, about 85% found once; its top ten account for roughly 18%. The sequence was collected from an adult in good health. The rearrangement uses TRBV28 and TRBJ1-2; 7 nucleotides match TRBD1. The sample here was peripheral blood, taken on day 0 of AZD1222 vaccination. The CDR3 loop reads CASSLSGRGDYGYTF. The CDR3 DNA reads TGTGCCAGCAGTTTATCTGGCAGGGGGGACTATGGCTACACCTTC.